This TCR beta chain was identified during a study of CD8+CD57+ T cells in acquired aplastic anemia (dated by TCRdb to the late 2010s). A note on the overall study: Extracted DNA from sorted CD4+ and CD8+ cells averaged approximately 3.4 ug, ranging from roughly 0.17 to 27.4 ug. CD8+CD57+ expansion was defined as frequency above the mean frequency observed in healthy subjects.

Expansion of CD8+CD57+ cells had been shown by flow cytometry in the patients chosen for sequencing. Every patient had severe acquired aplastic anemia, diagnosed using the International Study of Aplastic Anemia and Agranulocytosis and Camitta criteria. No therapy had been received by the patients at the time of blood sampling. In the study, sorted CD4+ and CD8+ blood T cells from patients with severe aplastic anemia and from healthy subjects underwent deep sequencing of TCR repertoires. Patients were enrolled in the USA under clinicaltrials.gov protocols 00001620, 01623167, 00001397, 00071045, 00081523 and 00961064. Ficoll-Paque density gradient centrifugation was used to isolate peripheral blood mononuclear cells. Before DNA extraction, CD4+ and CD8+ T cells were sorted by FACS or by magnetic beads. TCR beta VDJ combination and CDR3 sequence profiling used genomic DNA as the template. TCR repertoire sequencing was run on an Illumina HiSeq 2000. The study's processing was this. Repertoire assessment relied on Simpson's diversity index, CDR3 size and DJ length profiles, and TRBV/TRBJ rearrangement plots. The most abundant DNA sequence in the deep sequencing data was defined as the immunodominant clone. CDR3 amino acid sequences were screened for sharing across subjects and compared with published repertoires and the VDJdb database. TCRdb reran the public reads through fastp at Q25 and MiXCR, keeping productive beta chains. Rows with a matching CDR3 protein are joined into one entry that keeps the most common DNA and genes. These V and J calls rely on TCRdb rather than the paper's analysis. The sample table holds about 150,000 distinct CDR3 sequences, of which about 52% were seen once. The top ten clonotypes cover about 12% of the sample.

Here V drops 5 bases and J drops 4 bases, and the junction holds 6 bases not matched to any gene. Including cysteine and phenylalanine, the CDR3 has 14 amino acids. The CDR3 DNA has 42 bases and is translated from base 1. CDR1 and CDR2 were assigned from the germline V gene (reference sequence) as SEHNR and FQNEAQ. The paper's findings and limits, for the study overall: No significant difference in CD8+ Simpson's diversity was found between patients and healthy controls (P=0.060). About 30 CD8+ CDR3 sequences were found to be shared between patients and controls, but these sequences appeared to be highly expressed in patients and within the immunodominant clones of the patients.

Of note for this clonotype: Its antigen specificity is not known. No much larger clonotype is one base removed from it; base qualities were not supplied.

Rearrangement joined TRBV7-9 to TRBJ2-5, with 8 bases matching TRBD1. The sequence came from a human donor with aplastic anemia. Sequencing was done on a sample of sorted CD4+, CD8+, or CD8+CD57+ T cells (not recorded which) from PBMCs. The DNA reads as follows: TGTGCCAGCAGCCCCGGTACAGGGGGAGAGACCCAGTACTTC. It translates to CASSPGTGGETQYF.